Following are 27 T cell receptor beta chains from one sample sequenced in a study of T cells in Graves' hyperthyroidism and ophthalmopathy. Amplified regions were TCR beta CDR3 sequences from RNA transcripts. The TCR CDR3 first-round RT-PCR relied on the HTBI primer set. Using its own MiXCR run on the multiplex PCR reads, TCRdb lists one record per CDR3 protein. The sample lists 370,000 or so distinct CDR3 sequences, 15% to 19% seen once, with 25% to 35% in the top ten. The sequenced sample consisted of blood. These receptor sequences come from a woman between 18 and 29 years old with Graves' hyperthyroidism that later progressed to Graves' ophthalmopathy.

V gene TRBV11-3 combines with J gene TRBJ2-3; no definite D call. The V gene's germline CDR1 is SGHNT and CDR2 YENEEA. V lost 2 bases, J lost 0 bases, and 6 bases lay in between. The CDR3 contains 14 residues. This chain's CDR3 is CASSLSESTDTQYF. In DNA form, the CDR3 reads TGTGCCAGCAGCTTATCAGAGAGCACAGATACGCAGTATTTT.

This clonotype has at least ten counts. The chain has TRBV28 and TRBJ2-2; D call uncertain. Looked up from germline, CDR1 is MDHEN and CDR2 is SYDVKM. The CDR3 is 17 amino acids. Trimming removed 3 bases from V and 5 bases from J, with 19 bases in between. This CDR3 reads CASSLGQPGRLTGELFF. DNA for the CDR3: TGTGCCAGCAGTTTGGGCCAACCCGGTCGTTTGACCGGGGAGCTGTTTTTT.

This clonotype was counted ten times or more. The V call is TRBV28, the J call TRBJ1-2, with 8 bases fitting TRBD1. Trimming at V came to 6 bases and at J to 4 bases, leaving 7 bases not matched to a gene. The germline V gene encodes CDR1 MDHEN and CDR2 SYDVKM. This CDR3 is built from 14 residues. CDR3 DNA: TGTGCCAGCAGACCCCTCGACAGGGGCTATGGCTACACCTTC. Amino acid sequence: CASRPLDRGYGYTF.

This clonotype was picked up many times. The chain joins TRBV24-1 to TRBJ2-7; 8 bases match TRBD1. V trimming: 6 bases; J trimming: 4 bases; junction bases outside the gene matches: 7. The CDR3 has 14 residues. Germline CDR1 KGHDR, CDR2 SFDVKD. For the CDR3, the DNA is TGTGCCACCAGTACCGGGACAGGACAGTACGAGCAGTACTTC. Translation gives CATSTGTGQYEQYF.

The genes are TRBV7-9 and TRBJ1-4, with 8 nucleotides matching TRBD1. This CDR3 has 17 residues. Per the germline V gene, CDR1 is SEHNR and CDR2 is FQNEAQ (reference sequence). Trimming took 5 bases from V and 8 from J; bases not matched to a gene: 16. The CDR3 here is CASSAGGQQGAREKLFF. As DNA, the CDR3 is TGTGCCAGCAGCGCAGGTGGTCAGCAGGGGGCAAGAGAAAAACTGTTTTTT.

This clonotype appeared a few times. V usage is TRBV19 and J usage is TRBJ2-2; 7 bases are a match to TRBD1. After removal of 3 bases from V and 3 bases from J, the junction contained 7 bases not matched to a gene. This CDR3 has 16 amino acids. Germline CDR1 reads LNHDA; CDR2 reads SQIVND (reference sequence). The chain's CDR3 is CASSIPGQVDTGELFF. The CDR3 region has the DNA TGTGCCAGTAGTATTCCTGGACAGGTCGACACCGGGGAGCTGTTTTTT.

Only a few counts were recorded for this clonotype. Here the CDR3 reads CASRTLAEPYQETQYF. In DNA, the CDR3 is TGTGCCAGCAGGACACTAGCGGAACCTTACCAAGAGACCCAGTACTTC. This chain uses TRBV27 with TRBJ2-5, with 8 bases matching TRBD2. The CDR3 totals 16 residues. V gave up 6 bases and J gave up 0 bases; unmatched junction bases: 9. Germline values: CDR1 MNHEY, CDR2 SMNVEV (reference sequence).

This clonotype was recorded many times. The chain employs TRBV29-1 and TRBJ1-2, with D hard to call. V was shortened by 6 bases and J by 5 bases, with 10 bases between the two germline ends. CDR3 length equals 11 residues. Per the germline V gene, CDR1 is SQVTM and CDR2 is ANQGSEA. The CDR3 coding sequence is TGCAGCGTGATGGCGGGGTATGGCTACACCTTC. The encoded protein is CSVMAGYGYTF.

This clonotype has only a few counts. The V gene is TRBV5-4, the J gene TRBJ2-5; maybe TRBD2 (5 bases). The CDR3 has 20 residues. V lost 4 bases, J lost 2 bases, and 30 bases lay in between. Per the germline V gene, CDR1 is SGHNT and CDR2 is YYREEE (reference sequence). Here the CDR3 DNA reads TGTGCCAGCAGCAACCCGGCCGGCAAAACTAGTTTGCTCGGGCAAGAGACCCAGTACTTC. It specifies CASSNPAGKTSLLGQETQYF.

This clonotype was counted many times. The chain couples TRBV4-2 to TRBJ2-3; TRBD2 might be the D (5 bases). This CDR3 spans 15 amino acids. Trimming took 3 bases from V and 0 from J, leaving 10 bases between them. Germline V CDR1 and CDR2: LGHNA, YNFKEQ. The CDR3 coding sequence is TGTGCCAGCAGCCAGCGGGCGTCTAGCACAGATACGCAGTATTTT. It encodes CASSQRASSTDTQYF.

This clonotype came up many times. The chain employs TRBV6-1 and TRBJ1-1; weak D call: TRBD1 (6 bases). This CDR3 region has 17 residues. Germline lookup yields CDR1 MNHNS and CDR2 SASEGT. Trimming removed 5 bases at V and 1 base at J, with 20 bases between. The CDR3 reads CASSQRASGTRNTEAFF. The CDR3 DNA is TGTGCCAGCAGTCAACGAGCCTCCGGGACAAGGAACACTGAAGCTTTCTTT.

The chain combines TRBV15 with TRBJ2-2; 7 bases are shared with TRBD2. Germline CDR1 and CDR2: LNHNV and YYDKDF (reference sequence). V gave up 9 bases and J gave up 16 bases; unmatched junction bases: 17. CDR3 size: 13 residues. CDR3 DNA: TGTGCCACAGAAGCTTTTTCAGGCGGGAGCCAGTTTTTT. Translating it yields CATEAFSGGSQFF.

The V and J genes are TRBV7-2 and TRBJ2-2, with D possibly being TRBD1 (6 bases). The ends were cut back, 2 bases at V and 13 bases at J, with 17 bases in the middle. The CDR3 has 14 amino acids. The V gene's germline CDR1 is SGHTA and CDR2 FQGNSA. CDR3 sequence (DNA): TGTGCCAGCAGCTTACAGGGGCTCTACACAAGGCTGTTTTTT. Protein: CASSLQGLYTRLFF.

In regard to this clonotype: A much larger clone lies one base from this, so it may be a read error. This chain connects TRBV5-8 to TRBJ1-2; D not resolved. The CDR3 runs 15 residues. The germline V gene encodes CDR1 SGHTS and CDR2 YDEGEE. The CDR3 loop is CASSLASILAYGSTF. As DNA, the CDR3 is TGTGCCAGCAGCTTGGCCTCCATTTTGGCCTATGGCTCCACCTTC. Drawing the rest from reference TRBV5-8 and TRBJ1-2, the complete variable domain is EAGVTQSPTHLIKTRGQQATLRCSPISGHTSVYWYQQALGLGLQFLLWYDEGEERNRGNFPPRFSGRQFPNYSSELNVNALELEDSALYLCASSLASILAYGSTFGSGTRLTVV.

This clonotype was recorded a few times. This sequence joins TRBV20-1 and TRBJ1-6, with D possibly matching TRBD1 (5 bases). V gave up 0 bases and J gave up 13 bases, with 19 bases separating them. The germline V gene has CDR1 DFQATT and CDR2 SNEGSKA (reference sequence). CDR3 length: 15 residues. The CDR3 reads CSARDLPTASGPLHF. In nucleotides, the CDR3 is TGCAGTGCTAGAGATCTACCGACAGCCAGCGGGCCCCTCCACTTT.

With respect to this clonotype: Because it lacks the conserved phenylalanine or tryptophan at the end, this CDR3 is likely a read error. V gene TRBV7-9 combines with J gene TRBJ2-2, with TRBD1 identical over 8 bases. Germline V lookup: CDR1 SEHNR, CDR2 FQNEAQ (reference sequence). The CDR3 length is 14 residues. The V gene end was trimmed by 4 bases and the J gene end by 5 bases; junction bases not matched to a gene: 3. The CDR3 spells CASSSNRGTGELFL. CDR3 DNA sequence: TGTGCCAGCAGCTCAAACAGGGGGACCGGGGAGCTGTTTTTA.

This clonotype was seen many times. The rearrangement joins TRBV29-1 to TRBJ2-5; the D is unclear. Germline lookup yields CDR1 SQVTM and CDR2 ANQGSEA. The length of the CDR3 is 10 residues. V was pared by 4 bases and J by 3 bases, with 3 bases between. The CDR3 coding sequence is TGCAGCGTTGGAGAAGAGACCCAGTACTTC. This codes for CSVGEETQYF.

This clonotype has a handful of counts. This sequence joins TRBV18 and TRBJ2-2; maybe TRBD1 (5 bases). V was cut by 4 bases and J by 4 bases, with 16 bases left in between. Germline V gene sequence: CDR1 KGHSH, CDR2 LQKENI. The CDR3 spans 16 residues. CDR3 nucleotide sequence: TGTGCCAGCTCACTCTCCGGAACAGGAATCACCGGGGAGCTGTTTTTT. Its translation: CASSLSGTGITGELFF.

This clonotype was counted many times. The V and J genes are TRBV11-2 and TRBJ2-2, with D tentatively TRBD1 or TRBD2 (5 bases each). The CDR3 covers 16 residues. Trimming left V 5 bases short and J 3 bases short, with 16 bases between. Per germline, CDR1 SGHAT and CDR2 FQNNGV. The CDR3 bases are TGTGCCAGCAGCCAGCCGGGACCTTCCCACACCGGGGAGCTGTTTTTT. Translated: CASSQPGPSHTGELFF.

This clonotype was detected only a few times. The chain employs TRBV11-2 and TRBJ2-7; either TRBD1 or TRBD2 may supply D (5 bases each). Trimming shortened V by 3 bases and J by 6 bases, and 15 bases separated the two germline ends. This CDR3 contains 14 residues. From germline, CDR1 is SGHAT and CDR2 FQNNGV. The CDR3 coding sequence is TGTGCCAGCAGCTTGGGTGAGGGGTTCCGCGAGCAGTACTTC. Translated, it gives CASSLGEGFREQYF. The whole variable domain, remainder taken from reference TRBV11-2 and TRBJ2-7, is EAGVAQSPRYKIIEKRQSVAFWCNPISGHATLYWYQQILGQGPKLLIQFQNNGVVDDSQLPKDRFSAERLKGVDSTLKIQPAKLEDSAVYLCASSLGEGFREQYFGPGTRLTVT.

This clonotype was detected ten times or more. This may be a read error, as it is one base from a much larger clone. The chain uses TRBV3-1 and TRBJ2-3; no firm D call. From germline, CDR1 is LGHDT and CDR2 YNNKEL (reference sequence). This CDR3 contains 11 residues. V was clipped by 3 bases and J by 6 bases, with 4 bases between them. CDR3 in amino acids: CASSHGDTQYF. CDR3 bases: TGTGCCAGCAGCCACGGGGATACGCAGTATTTT.

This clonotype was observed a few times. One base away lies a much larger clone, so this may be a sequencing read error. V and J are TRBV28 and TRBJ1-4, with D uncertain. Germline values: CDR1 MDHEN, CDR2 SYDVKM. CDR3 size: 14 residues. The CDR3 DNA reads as TGTGCCAGCAGCACCGGGATAACTAATGAAAGACTGTTTTTT. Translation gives CASSTGITNERLFF.

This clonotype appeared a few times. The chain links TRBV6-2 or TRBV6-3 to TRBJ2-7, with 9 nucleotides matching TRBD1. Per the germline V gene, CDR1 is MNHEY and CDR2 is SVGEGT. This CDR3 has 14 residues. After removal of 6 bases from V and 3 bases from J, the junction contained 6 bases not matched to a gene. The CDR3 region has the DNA TGTGCCAGCAGGCCGGGACAGGGCCTCTACGAGCAGTACTTC. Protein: CASRPGQGLYEQYF.

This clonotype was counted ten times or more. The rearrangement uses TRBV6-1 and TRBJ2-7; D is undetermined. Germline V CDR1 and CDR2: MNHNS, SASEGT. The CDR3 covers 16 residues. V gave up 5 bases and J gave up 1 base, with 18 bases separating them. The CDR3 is CASSFPSRTSSYEQYF. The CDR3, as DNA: TGTGCCAGCAGTTTCCCAAGCAGGACCTCTTCCTACGAGCAGTACTTC.

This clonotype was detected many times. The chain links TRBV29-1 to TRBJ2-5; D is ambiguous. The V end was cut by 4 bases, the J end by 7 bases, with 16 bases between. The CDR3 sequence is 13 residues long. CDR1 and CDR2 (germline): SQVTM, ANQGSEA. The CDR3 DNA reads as TGCAGCGTTGCAGGCCTACCCCTGGGGACCCAGTACTTC. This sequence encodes CSVAGLPLGTQYF.

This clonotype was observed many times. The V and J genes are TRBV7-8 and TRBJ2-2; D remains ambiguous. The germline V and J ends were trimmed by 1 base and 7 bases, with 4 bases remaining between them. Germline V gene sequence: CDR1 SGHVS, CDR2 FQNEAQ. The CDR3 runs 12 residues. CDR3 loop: CASSLVIGELFF. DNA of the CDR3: TGTGCCAGCAGCTTAGTTATCGGGGAGCTGTTTTTT.

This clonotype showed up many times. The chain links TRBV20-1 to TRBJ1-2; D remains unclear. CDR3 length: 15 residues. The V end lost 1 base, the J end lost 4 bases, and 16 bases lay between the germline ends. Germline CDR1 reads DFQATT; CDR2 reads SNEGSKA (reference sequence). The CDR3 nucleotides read TGCAGTGCTAGAGTGGCCCCCTCGACTGGCTATGGCTACACCTTC. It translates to CSARVAPSTGYGYTF.